One sample yielded the 15 T cell receptor beta chains listed below, sequenced in a study of T cell responses to AZD1222 COVID-19 vaccine. Profiled with immunoSEQ multiplex PCR; TCRdb holds only in-frame clones, not every one. This table holds roughly 150,000 clones, about 90% found once. Here the sequenced sample was peripheral blood, taken on day 0 of AZD1222 vaccination. The receptors were sampled from an adult in good health.

The V and J genes are TRBV21-1 and TRBJ1-4. TRBV21-1 is flagged as a pseudogene. This CDR3 is built from 15 residues. The CDR3 reads CASSPRQATNEKLFF. CDR3 nucleotide sequence: TGTGCCAGCAGCCCGAGGCAGGCAACTAATGAAAAACTGTTTTTT.

V usage is TRBV7-2 and J usage is TRBJ2-7, with TRBD1 identical over 7 bases. Looked up from germline, CDR1 is SGHTA and CDR2 is FQGNSA. The CDR3 is 13 amino acids. V lost 2 bases and J lost 6; bases outside the gene matches: 4. CDR3 in DNA: TGTGCCAGCAGCTTAACAGGGGTGGTCGAGCAGTACTTC. Amino acids: CASSLTGVVEQYF.

The rearrangement links TRBV9 to TRBJ2-2, with a possible D match to TRBD2 (6 bases). Trimming shortened V by 0 bases and J by 2 bases, and 8 bases separated the two germline ends. The germline V gene encodes CDR1 SGDLS and CDR2 YYNGEE. The CDR3 extends over 15 amino acids. The CDR3 sequence is CASSVGEANTGELFF. CDR3 bases: TGTGCCAGCAGCGTAGGGGAGGCCAACACCGGGGAGCTGTTTTTT.

V gene TRBV28 combines with J gene TRBJ1-4, with 8 bases that match TRBD1. The CDR3 spans 14 residues. The germline V gene encodes CDR1 MDHEN and CDR2 SYDVKM. V lost 2 bases to trimming and J lost 8 bases; unmatched junction nucleotides: 4. The CDR3 sequence: CASSLQGAEEKLFF. In DNA form, the CDR3 reads TGTGCCAGCAGTTTACAGGGGGCGGAGGAAAAACTGTTTTTT.

The chain combines TRBV6-5 with TRBJ2-3; D remains unclear. Deletions cut 10 bases from V and 6 bases from J, with 23 bases between. This CDR3 has 15 residues. CDR1 and CDR2 (germline): MNHEY, SVGAGI. The CDR3 nucleotides read TGTGCCACTAAACAGACGGAAGGGAAGTTGGATACGCAGTATTTT. Protein sequence: CATKQTEGKLDTQYF.

The chain has TRBV7-2 and TRBJ2-1; 9 positions match TRBD2. The trim removed 4 bases at V and 9 bases at J, leaving 16 bases unmatched. CDR3 size: 17 residues. Germline lookup yields CDR1 SGHTA and CDR2 FQGNSA. CDR3: CASSSRGSGGRGGEQFF. The CDR3 DNA reads as TGTGCCAGCAGCTCCAGGGGTAGTGGCGGGAGGGGCGGTGAGCAGTTCTTC.

CDR3 bases: TGTGCCAGCAGCTTAGGAGTGGGTCATCGGGATGAAAAACTGTTTTTT. This sequence encodes CASSLGVGHRDEKLFF. The genes are TRBV7-9 and TRBJ1-4; D call uncertain. The V end lost 1 base, the J end lost 6 bases, and 15 bases lay between the germline ends. CDR1 is SEHNR and CDR2 is FQNEAQ in the germline V gene (reference sequence). CDR3 length: 16 amino acids.

The chain combines TRBV30 with TRBJ1-6; D not certain. This CDR3 comprises 12 residues. The V gene lost 8 bases and the J gene lost 7 bases, with 12 bases spanning the gap. Germline V CDR1 and CDR2: GTSNPN, SVGIG (reference sequence). Here the CDR3 reads CAVAQGNSPLHF. The CDR3 DNA reads as TGTGCCGTGGCCCAAGGGAATTCACCCCTCCACTTT.

The rearrangement uses TRBV19 and TRBJ2-7; D is unresolved. The V end lost 5 bases, the J end lost 3 bases, and 11 bases lay between the germline ends. The germline CDR1 and CDR2 sequences are LNHDA and SQIVND (reference sequence). The CDR3 sequence is 13 residues long. CDR3 in amino acids: CASSYAAFYEQYF. CDR3 nucleotide sequence: TGTGCCAGTAGTTATGCAGCATTCTACGAGCAGTACTTC.

This chain connects TRBV5-6 to TRBJ2-7; 7 bases fit TRBD2. Germline CDR1 and CDR2: SGHDT and YYEEEE. The junction had 11 bases not matched to a gene; V was cut back by 4 bases and J by 7 bases. The CDR3 is 14 residues long. In nucleotides, the CDR3 is TGTGCCAGCAGCCTCACTAGCGCCCGCTGGGAGCAGTACTTC. As protein: CASSLTSARWEQYF.

The J gene is TRBJ1-2, the V gene TRBV28; 9 bases match TRBD1. Germline values: CDR1 MDHEN, CDR2 SYDVKM. The V segment lost 5 bases and the J segment 4 bases; nucleotides outside the gene matches: 5. The CDR3 spans 14 residues. CDR3 in DNA: TGTGCCAGCAGTCTTGAGACAGGGGGCTATGGCTACACCTTC. It is translated as CASSLETGGYGYTF.

This sequence joins TRBV6-5 and TRBJ1-1; D not certain. V gave up 10 bases and J gave up 3 bases, with 12 bases separating them. Germline loops: CDR1 MNHEY, CDR2 SVGAGI. This CDR3 region has 12 residues. CDR3: CATGYRDTEAFF. The CDR3 DNA sequence: TGTGCCACCGGATACAGAGACACTGAAGCTTTCTTT.

This chain connects TRBV7-6 to TRBJ2-6; 8 bases are a match to TRBD1. V gave up 2 bases and J gave up 0 bases; unmatched junction bases: 3. The CDR3 runs to 17 residues. Germline loops: CDR1 SGHVS, CDR2 FNYEAQ. Here the CDR3 reads CASSLQGAISGANVLTF. Here the CDR3 DNA reads TGTGCCAGCAGCTTACAGGGGGCCATCTCTGGGGCCAACGTCCTGACTTTC.

The chain employs TRBV7-9 and TRBJ1-2; no clear D. V lost 5 bases and J 2 bases, leaving 24 bases between the germline ends. The germline V gene has CDR1 SEHNR and CDR2 FQNEAQ (reference sequence). The CDR3 contains 18 residues. The CDR3 DNA is TGTGCCAGCAGCGATTACCCAAATAGGCGATTTCAAAACTATGGCTACACCTTC. Translation: CASSDYPNRRFQNYGYTF.

This chain connects TRBV27 to TRBJ2-4; D call uncertain. This CDR3 comprises 13 residues. Trimming took 1 base from V and 7 from J, leaving 8 bases between them. The V gene's germline CDR1 is MNHEY and CDR2 SMNVEV (reference sequence). CDR3 in amino acids: CASSLLEQNIQYF. In DNA form, the CDR3 reads TGTGCCAGCAGTTTATTGGAACAGAACATTCAGTACTTC.